The sequence of this T cell receptor beta chain was determined in a study of cytomegalovirus exposure and HLA in healthy donors. The germline CDR1 and CDR2 sequences are ENHRY and SYGVKD. This CDR3 has 14 amino acids. Trimming shortened V by 3 bases and J by 6 bases, and 15 bases separated the two germline ends. Study-wide points: Over 15,000 TCR beta sequences were associated with HLA alleles at 0.05 false discovery rate in a later analysis. Judged likely to be a sequencing artifact was a cluster of highly shared sequence variants. Presence/absence analysis assumed near-uniform sequencing depth across donors.

The PCR contained 60 Vbeta and 13 Jbeta primers. Sequencing used immunoSEQ multiplex PCR; TCRdb keeps in-frame clones, though not all of them. The sample gives about 150,000 clones, around 78% of which show up once; 1.5% is in the top ten. On this clone: Its antigen is not identified.

The receptor was derived from a man in his forties or fifties in good health and CMV-seronegative. The J gene is TRBJ2-7, the V gene TRBV10-3, with a tentative D call TRBD1 (5 bases). The sample comprised PBMCs. The CDR3 sequence: CAISERAGSVEQYF. Here the CDR3 DNA reads TGTGCCATCAGTGAAAGGGCAGGGTCGGTCGAGCAGTACTTC.